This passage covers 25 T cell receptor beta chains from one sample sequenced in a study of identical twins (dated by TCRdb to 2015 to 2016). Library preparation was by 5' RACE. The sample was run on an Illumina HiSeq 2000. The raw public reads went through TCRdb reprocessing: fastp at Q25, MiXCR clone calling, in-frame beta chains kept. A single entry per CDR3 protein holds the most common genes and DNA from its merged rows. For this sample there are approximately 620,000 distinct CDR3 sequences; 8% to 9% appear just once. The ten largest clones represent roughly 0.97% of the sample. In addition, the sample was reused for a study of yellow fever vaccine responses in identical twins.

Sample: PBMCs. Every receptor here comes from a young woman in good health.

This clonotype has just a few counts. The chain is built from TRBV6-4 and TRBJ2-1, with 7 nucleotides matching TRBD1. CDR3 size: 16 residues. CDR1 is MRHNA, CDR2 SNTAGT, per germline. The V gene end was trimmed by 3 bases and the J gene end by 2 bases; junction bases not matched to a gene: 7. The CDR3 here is CASSEESGGPYNEQFF. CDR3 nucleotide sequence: TGTGCCAGCAGTGAAGAATCAGGGGGACCCTACAATGAGCAGTTCTTC.

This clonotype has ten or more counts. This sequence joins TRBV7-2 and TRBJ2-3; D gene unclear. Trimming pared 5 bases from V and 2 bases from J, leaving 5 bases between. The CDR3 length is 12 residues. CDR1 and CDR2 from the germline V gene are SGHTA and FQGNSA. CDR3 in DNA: TGTGCCAGCAGCCCGAACACAGATACGCAGTATTTT. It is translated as CASSPNTDTQYF.

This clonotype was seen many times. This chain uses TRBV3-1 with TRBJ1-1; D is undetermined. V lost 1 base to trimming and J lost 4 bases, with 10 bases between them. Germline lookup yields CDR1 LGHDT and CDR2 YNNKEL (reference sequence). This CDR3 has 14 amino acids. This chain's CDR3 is CASSQGRGGTEAFF. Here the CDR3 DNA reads TGTGCCAGCAGCCAAGGCCGGGGTGGCACTGAAGCTTTCTTT.

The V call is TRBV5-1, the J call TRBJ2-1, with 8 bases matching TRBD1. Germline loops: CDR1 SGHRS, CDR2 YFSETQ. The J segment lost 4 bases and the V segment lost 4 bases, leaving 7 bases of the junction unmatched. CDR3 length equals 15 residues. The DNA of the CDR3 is TGCGCCAGCAGCATTGGGACAGGTGTTTACAATGAGCAGTTCTTC. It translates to CASSIGTGVYNEQFF. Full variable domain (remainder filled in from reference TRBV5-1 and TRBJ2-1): KAGVTQTPRYLIKTRGQQVTLSCSPISGHRSVSWYQQTPGQGLQFLFEYFSETQRNKGNFPGRFSGRQFSNSRSEMNVSTLELGDSALYLCASSIGTGVYNEQFFGPGTRLTVL.

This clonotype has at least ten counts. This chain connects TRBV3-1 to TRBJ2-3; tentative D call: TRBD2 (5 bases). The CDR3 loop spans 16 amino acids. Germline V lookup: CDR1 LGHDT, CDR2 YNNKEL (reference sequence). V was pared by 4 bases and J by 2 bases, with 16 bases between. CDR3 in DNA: TGTGCCAGCAGCCCTCCGGGGTTAAGATTCACAGATACGCAGTATTTT. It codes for CASSPPGLRFTDTQYF.

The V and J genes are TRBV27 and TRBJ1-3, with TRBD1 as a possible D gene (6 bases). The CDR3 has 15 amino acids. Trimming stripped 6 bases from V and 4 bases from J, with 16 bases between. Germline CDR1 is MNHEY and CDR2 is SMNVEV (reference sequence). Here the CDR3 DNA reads TGTGCCAGCAGGCTATCAACAGGGTTCGGAAACACCATATATTTT. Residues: CASRLSTGFGNTIYF.

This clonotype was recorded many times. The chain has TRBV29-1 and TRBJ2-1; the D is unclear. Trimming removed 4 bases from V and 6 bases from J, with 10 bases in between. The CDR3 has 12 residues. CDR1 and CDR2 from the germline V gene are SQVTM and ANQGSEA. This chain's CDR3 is CSVVPPGNEQFF. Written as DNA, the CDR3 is TGCAGCGTTGTGCCCCCGGGCAATGAGCAGTTCTTC.

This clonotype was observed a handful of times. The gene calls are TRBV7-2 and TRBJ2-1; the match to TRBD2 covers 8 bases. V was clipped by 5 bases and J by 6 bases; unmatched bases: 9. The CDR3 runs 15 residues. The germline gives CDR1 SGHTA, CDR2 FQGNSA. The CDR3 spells CASSLSGVALNEQFF. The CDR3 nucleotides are TGTGCCAGCAGCCTTAGCGGGGTGGCGCTCAATGAGCAGTTCTTC.

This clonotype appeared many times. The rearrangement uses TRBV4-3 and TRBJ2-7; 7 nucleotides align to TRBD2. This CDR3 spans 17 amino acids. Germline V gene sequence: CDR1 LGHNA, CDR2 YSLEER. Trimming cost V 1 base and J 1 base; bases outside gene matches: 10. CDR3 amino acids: CASSQGLERDGSYEQYF. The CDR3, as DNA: TGCGCCAGCAGCCAAGGCCTTGAGCGGGACGGTTCCTACGAGCAGTACTTC.

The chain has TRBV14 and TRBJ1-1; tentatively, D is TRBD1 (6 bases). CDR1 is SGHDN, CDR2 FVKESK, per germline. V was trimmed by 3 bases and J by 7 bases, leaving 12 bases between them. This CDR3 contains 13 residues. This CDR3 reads CASSQQIQGEAFF. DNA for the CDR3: TGTGCCAGCAGCCAGCAGATACAGGGTGAAGCTTTCTTT. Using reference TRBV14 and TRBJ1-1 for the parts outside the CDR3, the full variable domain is EAGVTQFPSHSVIEKGQTVTLRCDPISGHDNLYWYRRVMGKEIKFLLHFVKESKQDESGMPNNRFLAERTGGTYSTLKVQPAELEDSGVYFCASSQQIQGEAFFGQGTRLTVV.

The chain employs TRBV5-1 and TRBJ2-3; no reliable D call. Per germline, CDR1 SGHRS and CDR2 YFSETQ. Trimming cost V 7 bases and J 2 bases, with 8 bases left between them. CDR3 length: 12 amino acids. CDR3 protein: CASCYSTDTQYF. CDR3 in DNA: TGCGCCAGCTGCTATTCCACAGATACGCAGTATTTT.

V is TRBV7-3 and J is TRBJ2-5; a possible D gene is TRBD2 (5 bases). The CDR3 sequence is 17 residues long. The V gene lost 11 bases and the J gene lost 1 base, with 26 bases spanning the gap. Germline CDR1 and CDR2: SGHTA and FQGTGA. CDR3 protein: CAWSVGESYSVQETQYF. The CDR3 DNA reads TGTGCCTGGTCGGTCGGGGAATCGTATAGCGTCCAAGAGACCCAGTACTTC.

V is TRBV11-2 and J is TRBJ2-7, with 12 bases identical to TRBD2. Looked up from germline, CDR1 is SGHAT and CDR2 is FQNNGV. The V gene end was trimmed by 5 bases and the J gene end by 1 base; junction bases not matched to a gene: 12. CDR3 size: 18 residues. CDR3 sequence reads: CASSTHLQLAGGSYEQYF. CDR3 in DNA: TGTGCCAGCAGCACACACTTACAACTAGCGGGAGGATCCTACGAGCAGTACTTC. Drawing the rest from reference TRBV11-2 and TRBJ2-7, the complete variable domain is EAGVAQSPRYKIIEKRQSVAFWCNPISGHATLYWYQQILGQGPKLLIQFQNNGVVDDSQLPKDRFSAERLKGVDSTLKIQPAKLEDSAVYLCASSTHLQLAGGSYEQYFGPGTRLTVT.

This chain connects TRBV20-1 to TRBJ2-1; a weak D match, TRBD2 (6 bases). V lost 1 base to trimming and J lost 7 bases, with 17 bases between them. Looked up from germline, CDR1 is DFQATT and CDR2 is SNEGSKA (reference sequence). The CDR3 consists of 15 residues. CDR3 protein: CSARGRYLASNEQFF. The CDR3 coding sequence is TGCAGTGCTAGAGGACGATATCTAGCGTCTAATGAGCAGTTCTTC.

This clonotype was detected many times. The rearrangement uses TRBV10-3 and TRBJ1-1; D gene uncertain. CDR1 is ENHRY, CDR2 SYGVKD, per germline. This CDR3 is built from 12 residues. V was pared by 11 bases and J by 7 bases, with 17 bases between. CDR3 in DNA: TGTGCCGCTGGAGGACGGCAGAATGAAGCTTTCTTT. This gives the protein CAAGGRQNEAFF.

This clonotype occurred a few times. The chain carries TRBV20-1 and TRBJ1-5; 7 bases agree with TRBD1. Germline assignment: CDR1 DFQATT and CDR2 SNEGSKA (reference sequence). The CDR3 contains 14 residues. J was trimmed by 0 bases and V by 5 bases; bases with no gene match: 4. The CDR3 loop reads CSARGQYSNQPQHF. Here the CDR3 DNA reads TGCAGTGCTCGGGGACAGTATAGCAATCAGCCCCAGCATTTT.

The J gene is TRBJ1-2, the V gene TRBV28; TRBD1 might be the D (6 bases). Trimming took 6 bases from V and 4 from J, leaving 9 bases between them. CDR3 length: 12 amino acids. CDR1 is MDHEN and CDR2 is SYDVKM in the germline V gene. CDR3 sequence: CASRAGAYGYTF. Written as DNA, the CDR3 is TGTGCCAGCAGGGCGGGGGCCTATGGCTACACCTTC.

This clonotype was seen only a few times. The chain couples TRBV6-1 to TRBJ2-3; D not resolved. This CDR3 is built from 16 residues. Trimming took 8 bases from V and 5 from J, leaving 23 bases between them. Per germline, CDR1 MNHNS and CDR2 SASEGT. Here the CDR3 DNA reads TGTGCCAGCCGTAGACTGGCTCCAATTTGGTTAGATACGCAGTATTTT. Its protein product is CASRRLAPIWLDTQYF.

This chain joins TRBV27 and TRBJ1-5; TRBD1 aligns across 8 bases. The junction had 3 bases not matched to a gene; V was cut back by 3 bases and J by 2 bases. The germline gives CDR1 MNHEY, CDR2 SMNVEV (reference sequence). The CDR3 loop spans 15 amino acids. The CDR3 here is CASSFSGGGNQPQHF. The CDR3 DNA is TGTGCCAGCAGTTTTTCAGGGGGCGGCAATCAGCCCCAGCATTTT.

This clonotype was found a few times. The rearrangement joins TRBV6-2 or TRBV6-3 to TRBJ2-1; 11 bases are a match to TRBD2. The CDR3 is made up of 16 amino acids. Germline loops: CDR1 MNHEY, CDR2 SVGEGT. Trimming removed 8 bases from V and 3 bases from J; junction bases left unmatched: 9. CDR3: CASLTSGSSLYNEQFF. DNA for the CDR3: TGTGCCAGCCTTACTAGCGGGAGTTCCCTCTACAATGAGCAGTTCTTC.

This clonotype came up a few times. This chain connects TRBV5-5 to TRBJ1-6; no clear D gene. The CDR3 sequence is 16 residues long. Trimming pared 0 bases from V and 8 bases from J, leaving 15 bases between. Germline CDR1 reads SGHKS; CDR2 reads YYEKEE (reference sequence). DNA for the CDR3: TGTGCCAGCAGCTTGGCAACGACGTCCTTGGATTCACCCCTCCACTTT. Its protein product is CASSLATTSLDSPLHF.

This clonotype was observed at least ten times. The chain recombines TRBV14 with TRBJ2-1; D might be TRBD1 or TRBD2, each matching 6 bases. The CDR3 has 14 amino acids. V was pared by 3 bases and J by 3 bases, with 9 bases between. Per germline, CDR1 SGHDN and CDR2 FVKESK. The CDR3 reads CASSQRGDYNEQFF. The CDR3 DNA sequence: TGTGCCAGCAGCCAGAGGGGGGACTACAATGAGCAGTTCTTC. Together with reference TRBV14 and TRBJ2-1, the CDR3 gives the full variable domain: EAGVTQFPSHSVIEKGQTVTLRCDPISGHDNLYWYRRVMGKEIKFLLHFVKESKQDESGMPNNRFLAERTGGTYSTLKVQPAELEDSGVYFCASSQRGDYNEQFFGPGTRLTVL.

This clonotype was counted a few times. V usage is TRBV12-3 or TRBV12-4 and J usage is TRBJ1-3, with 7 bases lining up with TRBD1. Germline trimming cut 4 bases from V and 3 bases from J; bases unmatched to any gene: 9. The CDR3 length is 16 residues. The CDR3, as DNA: TGTGCCAGCAGTTGGGGACAGACAACTTTTGGAAACACCATATATTTT. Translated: CASSWGQTTFGNTIYF.

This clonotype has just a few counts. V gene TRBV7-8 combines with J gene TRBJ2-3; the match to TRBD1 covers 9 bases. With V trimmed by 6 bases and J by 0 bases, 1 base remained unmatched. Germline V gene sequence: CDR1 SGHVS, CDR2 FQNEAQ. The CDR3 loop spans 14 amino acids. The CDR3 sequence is CASRGTGSTDTQYF. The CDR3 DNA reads TGTGCCAGCAGGGGGACAGGGAGCACAGATACGCAGTATTTT. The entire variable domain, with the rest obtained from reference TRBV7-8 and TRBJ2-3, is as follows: GAGVSQSPRYKVAKRGQDVALRCDPISGHVSLFWYQQALGQGPEFLTYFQNEAQLDKSGLPSDRFFAERPEGSVSTLKIQRTQQEDSAVYLCASRGTGSTDTQYFGPGTRLTVL.

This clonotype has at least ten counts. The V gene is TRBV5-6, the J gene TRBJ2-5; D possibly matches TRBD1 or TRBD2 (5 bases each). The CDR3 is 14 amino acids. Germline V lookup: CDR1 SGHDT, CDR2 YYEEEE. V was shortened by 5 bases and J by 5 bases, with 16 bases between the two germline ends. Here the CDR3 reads CASRGDREGETQYF. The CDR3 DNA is TGTGCCAGCAGAGGCGATAGAGAGGGGGAGACCCAGTACTTC.